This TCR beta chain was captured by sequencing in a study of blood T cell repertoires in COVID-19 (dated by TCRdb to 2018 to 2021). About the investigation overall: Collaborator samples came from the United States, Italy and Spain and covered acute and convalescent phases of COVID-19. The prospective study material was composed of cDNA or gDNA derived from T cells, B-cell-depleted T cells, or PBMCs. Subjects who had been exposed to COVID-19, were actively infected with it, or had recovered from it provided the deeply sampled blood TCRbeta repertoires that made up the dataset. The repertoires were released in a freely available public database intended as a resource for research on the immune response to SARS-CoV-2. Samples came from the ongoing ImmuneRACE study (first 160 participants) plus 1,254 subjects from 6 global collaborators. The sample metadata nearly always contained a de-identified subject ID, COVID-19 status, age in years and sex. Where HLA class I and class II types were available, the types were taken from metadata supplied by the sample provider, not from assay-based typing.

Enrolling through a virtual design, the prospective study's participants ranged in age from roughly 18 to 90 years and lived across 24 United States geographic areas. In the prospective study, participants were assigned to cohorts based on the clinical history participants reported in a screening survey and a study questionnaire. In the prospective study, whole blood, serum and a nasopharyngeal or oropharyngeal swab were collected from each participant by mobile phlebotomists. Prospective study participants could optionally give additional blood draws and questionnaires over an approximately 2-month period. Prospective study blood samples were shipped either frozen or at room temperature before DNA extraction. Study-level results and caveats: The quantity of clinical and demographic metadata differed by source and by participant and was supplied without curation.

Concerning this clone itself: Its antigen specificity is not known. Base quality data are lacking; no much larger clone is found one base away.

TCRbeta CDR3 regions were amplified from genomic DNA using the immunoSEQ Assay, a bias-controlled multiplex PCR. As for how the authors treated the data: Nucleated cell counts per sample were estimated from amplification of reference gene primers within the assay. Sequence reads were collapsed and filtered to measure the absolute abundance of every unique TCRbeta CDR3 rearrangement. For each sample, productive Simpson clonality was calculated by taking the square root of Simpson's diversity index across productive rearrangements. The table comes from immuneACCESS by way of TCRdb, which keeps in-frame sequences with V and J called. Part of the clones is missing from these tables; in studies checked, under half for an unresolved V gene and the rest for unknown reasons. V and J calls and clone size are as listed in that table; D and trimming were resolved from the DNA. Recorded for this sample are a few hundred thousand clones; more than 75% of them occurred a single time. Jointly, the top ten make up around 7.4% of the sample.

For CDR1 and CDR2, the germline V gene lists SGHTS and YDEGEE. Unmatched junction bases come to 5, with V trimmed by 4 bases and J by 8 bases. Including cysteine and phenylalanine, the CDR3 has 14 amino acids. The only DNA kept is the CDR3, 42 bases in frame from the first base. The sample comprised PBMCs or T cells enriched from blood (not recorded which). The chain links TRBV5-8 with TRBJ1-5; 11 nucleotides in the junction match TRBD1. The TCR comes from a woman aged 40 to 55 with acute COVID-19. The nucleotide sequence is TGTGCCAGCAGCCCCCGGACAGGGGGCAAGCCCCAGCATTTT. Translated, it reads CASSPRTGGKPQHF.